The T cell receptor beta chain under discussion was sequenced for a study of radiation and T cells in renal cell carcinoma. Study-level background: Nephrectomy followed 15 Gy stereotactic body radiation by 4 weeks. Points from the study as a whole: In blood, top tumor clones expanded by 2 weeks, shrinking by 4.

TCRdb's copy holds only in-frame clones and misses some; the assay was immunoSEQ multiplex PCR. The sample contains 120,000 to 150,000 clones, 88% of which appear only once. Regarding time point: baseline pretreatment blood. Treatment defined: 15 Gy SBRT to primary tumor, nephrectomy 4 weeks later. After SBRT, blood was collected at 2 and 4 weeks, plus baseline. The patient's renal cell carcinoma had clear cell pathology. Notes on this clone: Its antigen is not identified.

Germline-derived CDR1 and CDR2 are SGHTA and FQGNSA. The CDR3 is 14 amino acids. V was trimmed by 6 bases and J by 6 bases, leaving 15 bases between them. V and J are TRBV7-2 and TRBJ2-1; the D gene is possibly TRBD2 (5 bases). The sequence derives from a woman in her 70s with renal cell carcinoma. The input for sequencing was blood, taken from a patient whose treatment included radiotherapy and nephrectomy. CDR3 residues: CASREAVAPNEQFF. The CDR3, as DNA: TGTGCCAGCAGGGAAGCGGTAGCCCCCAATGAGCAGTTCTTC.